The 27 T cell receptor beta chains in this list originate from one sample, sequenced in a study of T-cell reconstitution after alpha-beta-depleted transplantation in children. Unique molecular identifiers were incorporated when the TCRbeta library was constructed. TCRdb reanalysed the PCR reads using MiXCR and keeps one entry per CDR3 protein. The profile shows some 550,000 distinct CDR3 sequences, 20% to 25% of them singletons. The sample in question was PBMCs, mostly from graft donor cells, obtained 360 days after TCRalphabeta/CD19-depleted stem cell transplant. These receptors were collected from a boy less than two years old who had a stem cell transplant for acute myeloid leukemia, so the T cells may come from the graft donor.

This clonotype has at least ten counts. The chain has TRBV29-1 and TRBJ2-1; TRBD1 matches at 8 bases. V was pared by 7 bases and J by 0 bases, with 5 bases of the junction left unmatched. Looked up from germline, CDR1 is SQVTM and CDR2 is ANQGSEA. There are 14 residues in the CDR3. The CDR3 region is CSARQGSSYNEQFF. CDR3 DNA: TGCAGCGCCCGACAGGGGAGCTCCTACAATGAGCAGTTCTTC.

This clonotype was recorded at least ten times. The chain has TRBV13 and TRBJ1-3, with D possibly matching TRBD1 (5 bases). Per the germline V gene, CDR1 is PRHDT and CDR2 is FYEKMQ (reference sequence). Deletions cut 3 bases from V and 5 bases from J, with 8 bases between. The CDR3 length is 13 residues. CDR3 sequence reads: CASSFWDRNTIYF. The CDR3 DNA reads TGTGCCAGCAGCTTCTGGGACCGAAACACCATATATTTT.

This clonotype was observed a few times. CDR3 protein: CSAGAPMSSYNEQFF. CDR3 coding DNA: TGCAGTGCTGGGGCACCAATGAGCTCCTACAATGAGCAGTTCTTC. The rearrangement joins TRBV20-1 to TRBJ2-1; D might be TRBD1 (5 bases). Germline CDR1 reads DFQATT; CDR2 reads SNEGSKA (reference sequence). The CDR3 runs to 15 residues. V lost 5 bases and J 0 bases, leaving 14 bases between the germline ends.

This clonotype was detected ten times or more. This rearrangement joins TRBV20-1 to TRBJ2-7; 7 bases match TRBD2. V shed 4 bases and J 2 bases; nucleotides not matched to a gene: 11. CDR1 is DFQATT, CDR2 SNEGSKA, per germline (reference sequence). The CDR3 spans 15 residues. The CDR3 DNA is TGCAGTGCTACCTTGGTGCGGGGGTTCACCTACGAGCAGTACGTC. Its translation: CSATLVRGFTYEQYV.

This clonotype was seen only a few times. This chain joins TRBV7-2 and TRBJ2-3; D is unresolved. Germline assignment: CDR1 SGHTA and CDR2 FQGNSA. Trimming shortened V by 5 bases and J by 0 bases, and 9 bases separated the two germline ends. This CDR3 contains 14 residues. CDR3 sequence: CASSPALSTDTQYF. In DNA form, the CDR3 reads TGTGCCAGCAGCCCGGCCCTCAGCACAGATACGCAGTATTTT.

The chain employs TRBV6-5 and TRBJ1-2; TRBD1 might be the D (5 bases). CDR3 length equals 15 residues. Trimming took off 0 bases at V and 5 bases at J, with 13 bases between the two ends. Per the germline V gene, CDR1 is MNHEY and CDR2 is SVGAGI. The CDR3 region has the DNA TGTGCCAGCAGTTACTCGCAGGGACCCTATTATGGCTACACCTTC. Its protein is CASSYSQGPYYGYTF.

The DNA for the CDR3 is TGTGCCAGCAGCTTAGGAAACCGTAATGAAAAACTGTTTTTT. Protein sequence: CASSLGNRNEKLFF. The chain couples TRBV7-2 to TRBJ1-4; D call uncertain. CDR1 is SGHTA, CDR2 FQGNSA, per germline. With 1 base removed from V and 4 bases from J, the gap between germline ends came to 7 bases. This CDR3 region has 14 residues.

The chain uses TRBV15 and TRBJ1-1, with 12 positions matching TRBD1. Germline CDR1 is LNHNV and CDR2 is YYDKDF (reference sequence). CDR3 length equals 18 residues. V was clipped by 3 bases and J by 4 bases; unmatched bases: 12. Written as DNA, the CDR3 is TGTGCCACCAGCAGGGGCGGGGACAGGGGGCATGTGGGCACTGAAGCTTTCTTT. This gives the protein CATSRGGDRGHVGTEAFF.

The J gene is TRBJ2-2, the V gene TRBV24-1; D unresolved. This CDR3 is built from 13 residues. Germline CDR1 reads KGHDR; CDR2 reads SFDVKD. Trimming stripped 6 bases from V and 5 bases from J, with 9 bases between. The CDR3 here is CATSQGDTGELFF. CDR3 nucleotide sequence: TGTGCCACCAGTCAAGGAGATACCGGGGAGCTGTTTTTT.

The V call is TRBV7-3, the J call TRBJ2-1; 7 bases are a match to TRBD2. The CDR3 runs 15 residues. V was clipped by 3 bases and J by 6 bases; unmatched bases: 8. Germline CDR1 reads SGHTA; CDR2 reads FQGTGA. In nucleotides, the CDR3 is TGTGCCAGCAGCTTTTCGCCGACTAGCTCCAATGAGCAGTTCTTC. Translation: CASSFSPTSSNEQFF.

The table lists this clonotype with a few counts. The rearrangement links TRBV7-9 to TRBJ2-3; 8 bases are a match to TRBD1. Germline V gene lookup returns CDR1 SEHNR and CDR2 FQNEAQ (reference sequence). The CDR3 runs to 17 residues. Trimming removed 5 bases from V and 3 bases from J; junction bases left unmatched: 13. Here the CDR3 reads CASSGKRTGRPTDTQYF. The CDR3 bases are TGTGCCAGCAGCGGCAAAAGGACAGGGCGGCCTACAGATACGCAGTATTTT.

The chain joins TRBV6-2 or TRBV6-3 to TRBJ2-1; 7 positions agree with TRBD1. Germline-derived CDR1 and CDR2 are MNHEY and SVGEGT. The CDR3 runs to 18 residues. Germline trimming cut 1 base from V and 1 base from J; bases unmatched to any gene: 10. CDR3 residues: CASSYFGQDLESYNEQFF. In DNA form, the CDR3 reads TGTGCCAGCAGTTACTTTGGACAGGATCTAGAGTCCTACAATGAGCAGTTCTTC.

This clonotype was found many times. The CDR3 DNA follows: TGTGCCAGCAGTTTAGTGGATAATACTGAAGCTTTCTTT. Its protein is CASSLVDNTEAFF. The chain links TRBV12-3 or TRBV12-4 to TRBJ1-1; D is undetermined. The CDR3 totals 13 residues. Deletions cut 1 base from V and 5 bases from J, with 8 bases between.

This clonotype has a count of ten or more. The rearrangement joins TRBV29-1 to TRBJ1-3; TRBD1 aligns across 10 bases. The ends lost 7 bases at V and 0 bases at J; junction bases unmatched: 3. Germline values: CDR1 SQVTM, CDR2 ANQGSEA. The CDR3 runs to 14 residues. CDR3 in DNA: TGCAGCGCCGGGACAGGGGACTCTGGAAACACCATATATTTT. As protein: CSAGTGDSGNTIYF.

The chain combines TRBV11-2 with TRBJ2-3, with 14 bases lining up with TRBD2. This CDR3 has 19 residues. Germline V gene sequence: CDR1 SGHAT, CDR2 FQNNGV. Losses at the gene ends were 3 bases for V and 0 bases for J; bases not matched to a gene: 8. The CDR3 DNA sequence: TGTGCCAGCAGCTTTCCCGGGACTAGCGGGGGCCTAAGCACAGATACGCAGTATTTT. Its protein product is CASSFPGTSGGLSTDTQYF.

CDR3: CASSLAYIQSQENEQFF. For the CDR3, the DNA is TGTGCCAGCAGCTTAGCGTATATCCAGTCGCAGGAGAATGAGCAGTTCTTC. The J gene is TRBJ2-1, the V gene TRBV7-9; D remains unclear. V lost 0 bases to trimming and J lost 7 bases, with 19 bases between them. Germline-derived CDR1 and CDR2 are SEHNR and FQNEAQ (reference sequence). This CDR3 has 17 amino acids.

The rearrangement uses TRBV6-2 or TRBV6-3 and TRBJ1-5; D might be TRBD1 (5 bases). In germline, CDR1 is MNHEY, CDR2 SVGEGT. This CDR3 has 15 amino acids. Trimming removed 2 bases at V and 11 bases at J, with 19 bases between. The chain's CDR3 is CASSYPGPPFRAQHF. The CDR3 region has the DNA TGTGCCAGCAGTTACCCGGGGCCTCCATTCAGGGCCCAGCATTTT.

The sample holds many counts of this clonotype. The rearrangement joins TRBV29-1 to TRBJ2-1; possible D gene TRBD2, 6 bases. V lost 6 bases and J 2 bases, leaving 11 bases between the germline ends. CDR1 and CDR2 from the germline V gene are SQVTM and ANQGSEA. The CDR3 runs 13 residues. The CDR3 region is CSVYVAAYNEQFF. The CDR3 coding sequence is TGCAGCGTATACGTAGCGGCCTACAATGAGCAGTTCTTC.

The table lists this clonotype with many counts. The chain has TRBV29-1 and TRBJ2-7; TRBD1 aligns across 9 bases. V shed 6 bases and J 2 bases; nucleotides not matched to a gene: 8. The CDR3 has 14 residues. The germline V gene encodes CDR1 SQVTM and CDR2 ANQGSEA. The CDR3 nucleotides are TGCAGCGTGATCCCGGGACAGGGTACCTACGAGCAGTACTTC. As protein: CSVIPGQGTYEQYF.

This clonotype turned up a few times. The chain joins TRBV20-1 to TRBJ1-1; D perhaps matches TRBD1 (5 bases). The CDR3 contains 10 residues. Trimming removed 5 bases at V and 11 bases at J, with 12 bases between. The germline V gene has CDR1 DFQATT and CDR2 SNEGSKA (reference sequence). The CDR3 DNA follows: TGCAGTGCTGTTGAGGGGCCCGCTTTCTTT. This sequence encodes CSAVEGPAFF.

The chain is built from TRBV4-3 and TRBJ1-4; possible D gene TRBD1, 6 bases. The CDR3 is made up of 15 amino acids. Germline V gives CDR1 LGHNA, CDR2 YSLEER. Between the trimmed V and J ends, which lost 0 bases and 5 bases, there was a span of 10 bases. CDR3 sequence reads: CASSQERGTNEKLFF. The CDR3 nucleotides are TGCGCCAGCAGCCAAGAGAGGGGGACGAATGAAAAACTGTTTTTT.

This clonotype has only a few counts. The chain joins TRBV20-1 to TRBJ2-6, with D possibly TRBD1 on 6 matching bases. Trimming cost V 0 bases and J 2 bases, with 14 bases left between them. CDR3 size: 17 residues. In germline, CDR1 is DFQATT, CDR2 SNEGSKA (reference sequence). Written as DNA, the CDR3 is TGCAGTGCTAGAGATCCCCAACAGGGTACTGGGGCCAACGTCCTGACTTTC. This encodes CSARDPQQGTGANVLTF.

This clonotype was seen many times. The rearrangement links TRBV7-9 to TRBJ2-3; D unresolved. This CDR3 comprises 14 residues. Per the germline V gene, CDR1 is SEHNR and CDR2 is FQNEAQ (reference sequence). Trimming removed 3 bases from V and 0 bases from J, with 7 bases in between. The CDR3 here is CASSLVTSTDTQYF. The CDR3 coding sequence is TGTGCCAGCAGCTTGGTCACTAGCACAGATACGCAGTATTTT.

This clonotype was counted between two and nine times. The V gene is TRBV20-1, the J gene TRBJ2-5, with 7 bases matching TRBD2. Looked up from germline, CDR1 is DFQATT and CDR2 is SNEGSKA (reference sequence). CDR3 length: 14 residues. V shed 3 bases, J shed 2 bases, and the junction held 6 bases outside the gene matches. The CDR3 DNA reads TGCAGTGCTAGGACTCTAGCGGTGCAAGAGACCCAGTACTTC. It specifies CSARTLAVQETQYF.

This clonotype was observed a few times. The chain employs TRBV7-9 and TRBJ2-1, with D perhaps TRBD2 (5 bases). This CDR3 is built from 15 residues. Germline CDR1 reads SEHNR; CDR2 reads FQNEAQ (reference sequence). V was clipped by 4 bases and J by 5 bases, with 15 bases between them. The chain's CDR3 is CASSSRIGLHNEQFF. In DNA form, the CDR3 reads TGTGCCAGCAGCTCAAGAATCGGACTCCACAATGAGCAGTTCTTC.

The table lists this clonotype with many counts. The chain couples TRBV12-3 or TRBV12-4 to TRBJ2-3; 11 nucleotides agree with TRBD2. The CDR3 is 17 residues long. V was clipped by 1 base and J by 1 base; unmatched bases: 4. In nucleotides, the CDR3 is TGTGCCAGCAGTTTAGAGGGGGGACTAGCGGGCACAGATACGCAGTATTTT. As protein: CASSLEGGLAGTDTQYF.

J is TRBJ1-1 and V is TRBV7-2; D is perhaps TRBD1 (6 bases). V lost 5 bases, J lost 5 bases, and 15 bases lay in between. This CDR3 spans 14 amino acids. From germline, CDR1 is SGHTA and CDR2 FQGNSA. The CDR3 sequence is CASSHREGRTEAFF. The CDR3, as DNA: TGTGCCAGCAGCCACAGGGAAGGACGGACTGAAGCTTTCTTT.